The 3 T cell receptor beta chains reported below all come from one sample, sequenced in a study of cytomegalovirus exposure and HLA in healthy donors. With 60 Vbeta and 13 Jbeta primers, the PCR was carried out. TCRdb keeps only in-frame clones here, not all; method: immunoSEQ multiplex PCR. The sample has 75,000 to 95,000 clones, roughly 73% seen once. Sequenced sample: PBMCs. The receptor source for this set is a male donor in good health and CMV-seropositive.

The gene calls are TRBV5-6 and TRBJ1-1; D is ambiguous. The V end lost 1 base, the J end lost 4 bases, and 8 bases lay between the germline ends. The CDR3 spans 13 residues. Germline-derived CDR1 and CDR2 are SGHDT and YYEEEE. The CDR3 nucleotides are TGTGCCAGCAGCTTGTTCTCGGGCACTGAAGCTTTCTTT. It translates to CASSLFSGTEAFF.

The chain has TRBV5-6 and TRBJ1-5; D perhaps matches TRBD1 (6 bases). The CDR3 loop spans 14 amino acids. V lost 1 base, J lost 7 bases, and 12 bases lay in between. Germline V lookup: CDR1 SGHDT, CDR2 YYEEEE. For the CDR3, the DNA is TGTGCCAGCAGCTTGCAAGGGGGTGGGCAGCCCCAGCATTTT. It yields the protein CASSLQGGGQPQHF.

The chain couples TRBV9 to TRBJ2-1, with D tentatively TRBD1 (5 bases). Trimming took off 1 base at V and 6 bases at J, with 14 bases between the two ends. The CDR3 spans 15 residues. The germline CDR1 and CDR2 sequences are SGDLS and YYNGEE. The CDR3, as DNA: TGTGCCAGCAGCGTACTGGACACCCATGCCAATGAGCAGTTCTTC. Its protein is CASSVLDTHANEQFF.